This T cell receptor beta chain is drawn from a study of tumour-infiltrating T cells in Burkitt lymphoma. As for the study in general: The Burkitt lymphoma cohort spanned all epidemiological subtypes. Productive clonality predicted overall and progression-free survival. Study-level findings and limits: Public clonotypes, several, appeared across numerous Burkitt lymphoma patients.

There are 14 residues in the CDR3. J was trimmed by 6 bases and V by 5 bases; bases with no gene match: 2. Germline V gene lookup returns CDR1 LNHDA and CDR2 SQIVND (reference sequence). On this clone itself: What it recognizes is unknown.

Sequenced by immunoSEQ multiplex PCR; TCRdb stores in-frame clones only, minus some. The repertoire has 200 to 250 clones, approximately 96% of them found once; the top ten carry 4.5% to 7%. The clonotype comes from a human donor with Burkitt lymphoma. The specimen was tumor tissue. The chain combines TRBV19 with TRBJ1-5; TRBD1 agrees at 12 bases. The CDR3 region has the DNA TGTGCCAGTAGTGGGACAGGGGGCAGTCAGCCCCAGCATTTT. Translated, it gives CASSGTGGSQPQHF.